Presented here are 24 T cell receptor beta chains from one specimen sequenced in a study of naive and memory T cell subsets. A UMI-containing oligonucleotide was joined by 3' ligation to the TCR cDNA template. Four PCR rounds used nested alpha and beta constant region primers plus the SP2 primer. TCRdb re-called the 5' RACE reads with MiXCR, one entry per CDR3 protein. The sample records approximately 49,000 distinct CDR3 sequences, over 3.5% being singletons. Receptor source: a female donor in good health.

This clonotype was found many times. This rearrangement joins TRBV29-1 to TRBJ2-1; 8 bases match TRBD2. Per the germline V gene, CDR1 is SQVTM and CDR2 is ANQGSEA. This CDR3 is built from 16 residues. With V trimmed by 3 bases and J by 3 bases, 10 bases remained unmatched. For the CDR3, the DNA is TGCAGCGTTGATAATATACGGGGGGGCGGCTACAATGAGCAGTTCTTC. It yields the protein CSVDNIRGGGYNEQFF.

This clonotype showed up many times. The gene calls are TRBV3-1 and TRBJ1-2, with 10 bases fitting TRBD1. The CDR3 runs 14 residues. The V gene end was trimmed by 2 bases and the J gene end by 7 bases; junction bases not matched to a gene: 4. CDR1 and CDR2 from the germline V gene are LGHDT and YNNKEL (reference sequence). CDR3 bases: TGTGCCAGCAGCCAACGGGACAGGGGTTCTGGCTACACCTTC. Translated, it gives CASSQRDRGSGYTF.

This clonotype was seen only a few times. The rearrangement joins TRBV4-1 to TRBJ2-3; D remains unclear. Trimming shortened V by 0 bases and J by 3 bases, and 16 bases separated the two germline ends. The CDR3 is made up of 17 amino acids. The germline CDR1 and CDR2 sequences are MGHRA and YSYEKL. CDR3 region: CASSQDLGAYETDTQYF. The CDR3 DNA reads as TGCGCCAGCAGCCAAGATCTTGGAGCTTATGAGACAGATACGCAGTATTTT.

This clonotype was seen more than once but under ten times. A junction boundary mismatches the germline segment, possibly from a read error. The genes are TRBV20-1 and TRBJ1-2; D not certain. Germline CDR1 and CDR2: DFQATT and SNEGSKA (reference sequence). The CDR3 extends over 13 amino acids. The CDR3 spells CSGEDGGNYGDTF. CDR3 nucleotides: TGCAGTGGAGAGGACGGAGGAAACTATGGCGACACCTTC.

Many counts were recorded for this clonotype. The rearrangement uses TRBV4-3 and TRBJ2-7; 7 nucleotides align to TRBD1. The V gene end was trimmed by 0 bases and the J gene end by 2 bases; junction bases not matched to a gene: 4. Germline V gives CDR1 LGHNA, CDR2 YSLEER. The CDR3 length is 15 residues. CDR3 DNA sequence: TGCGCCAGCAGCCAAGACCGGACAGGTGCCTACGAGCAGTACTTC. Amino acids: CASSQDRTGAYEQYF.

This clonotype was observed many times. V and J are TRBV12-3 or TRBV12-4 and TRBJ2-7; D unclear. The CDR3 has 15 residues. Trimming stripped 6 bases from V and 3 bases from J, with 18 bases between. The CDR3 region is CASSPNGVSYYEQYF. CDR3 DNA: TGTGCCAGCAGCCCCAATGGGGTTTCCTACTACGAGCAGTACTTC.

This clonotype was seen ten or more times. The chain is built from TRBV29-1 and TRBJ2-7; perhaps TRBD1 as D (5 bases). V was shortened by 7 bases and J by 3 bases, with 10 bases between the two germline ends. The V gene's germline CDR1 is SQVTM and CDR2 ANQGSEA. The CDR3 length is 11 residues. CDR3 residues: CSAGAIYEQYF. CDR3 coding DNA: TGCAGCGCTGGGGCTATCTACGAGCAGTACTTC.

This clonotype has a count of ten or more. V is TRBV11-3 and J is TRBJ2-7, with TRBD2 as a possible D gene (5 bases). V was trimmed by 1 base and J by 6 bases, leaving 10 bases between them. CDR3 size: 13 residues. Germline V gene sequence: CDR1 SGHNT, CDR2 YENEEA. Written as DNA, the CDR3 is TGTGCCAGCAGCTTAGTTCCCAGCGGCGAGCAGTACTTC. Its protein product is CASSLVPSGEQYF.

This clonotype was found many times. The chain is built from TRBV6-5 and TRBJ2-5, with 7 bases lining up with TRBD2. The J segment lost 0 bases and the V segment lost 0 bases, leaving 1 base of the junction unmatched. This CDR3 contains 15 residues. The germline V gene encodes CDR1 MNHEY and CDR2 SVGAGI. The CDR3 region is CASSYSGGYQETQYF. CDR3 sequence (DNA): TGTGCCAGCAGTTACTCCGGGGGGTACCAAGAGACCCAGTACTTC.

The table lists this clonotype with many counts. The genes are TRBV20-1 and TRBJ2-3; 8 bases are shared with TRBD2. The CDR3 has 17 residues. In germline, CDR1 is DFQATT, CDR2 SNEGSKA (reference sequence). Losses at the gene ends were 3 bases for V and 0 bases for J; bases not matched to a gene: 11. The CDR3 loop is CSASRPLAGPSTDTQYF. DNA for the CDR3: TGCAGTGCTAGTAGACCGCTAGCGGGCCCAAGCACAGATACGCAGTATTTT.

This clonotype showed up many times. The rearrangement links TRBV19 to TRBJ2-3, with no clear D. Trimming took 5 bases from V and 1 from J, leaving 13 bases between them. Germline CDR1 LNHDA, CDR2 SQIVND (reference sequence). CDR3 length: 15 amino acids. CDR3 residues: CASSADTTRTDTQYF. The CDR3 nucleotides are TGTGCCAGTAGTGCCGACACAACGCGCACAGATACGCAGTATTTT.

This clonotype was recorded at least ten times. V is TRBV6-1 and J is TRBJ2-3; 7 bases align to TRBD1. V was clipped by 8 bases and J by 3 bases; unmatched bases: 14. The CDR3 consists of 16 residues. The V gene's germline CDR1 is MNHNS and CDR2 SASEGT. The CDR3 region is CASSYRTGWGTDTQYF. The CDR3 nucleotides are TGTGCCAGCTCTTACCGGACAGGATGGGGTACAGATACGCAGTATTTT.

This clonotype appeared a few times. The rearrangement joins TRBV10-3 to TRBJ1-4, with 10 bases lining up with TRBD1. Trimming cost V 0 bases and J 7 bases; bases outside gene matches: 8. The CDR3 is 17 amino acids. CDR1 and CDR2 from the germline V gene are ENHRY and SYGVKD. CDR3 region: CAISESLMGQGSEKLFF. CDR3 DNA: TGTGCCATCAGTGAGTCGTTAATGGGACAGGGGAGTGAAAAACTGTTTTTT.

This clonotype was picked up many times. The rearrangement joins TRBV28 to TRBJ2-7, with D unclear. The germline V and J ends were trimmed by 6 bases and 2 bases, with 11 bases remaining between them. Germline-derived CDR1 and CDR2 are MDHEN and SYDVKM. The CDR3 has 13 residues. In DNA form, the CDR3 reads TGTGCCAGCAGCCTTCTTCAGGCCTACGAGCAGTACTTC. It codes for CASSLLQAYEQYF.

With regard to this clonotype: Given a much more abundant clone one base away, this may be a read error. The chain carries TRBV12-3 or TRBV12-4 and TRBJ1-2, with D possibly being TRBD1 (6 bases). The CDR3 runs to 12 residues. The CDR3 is CAISWGANGYAF. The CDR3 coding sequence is TGTGCCATCTCGTGGGGGGCGAATGGCTACGCCTTC.

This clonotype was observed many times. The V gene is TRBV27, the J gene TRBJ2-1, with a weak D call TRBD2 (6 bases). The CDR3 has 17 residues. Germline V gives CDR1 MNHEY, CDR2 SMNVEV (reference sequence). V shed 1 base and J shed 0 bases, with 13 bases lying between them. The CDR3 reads CASSLYLGLSSYNEQFF. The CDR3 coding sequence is TGTGCCAGCAGTTTATATTTGGGACTGAGCTCCTACAATGAGCAGTTCTTC.

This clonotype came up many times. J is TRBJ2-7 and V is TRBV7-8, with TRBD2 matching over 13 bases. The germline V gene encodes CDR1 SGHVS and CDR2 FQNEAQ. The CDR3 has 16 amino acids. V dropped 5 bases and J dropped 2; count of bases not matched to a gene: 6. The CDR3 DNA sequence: TGTGCCAGCAGCCGTTCACTAGCGGGAGGGACCTACGAGCAGTACTTC. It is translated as CASSRSLAGGTYEQYF.

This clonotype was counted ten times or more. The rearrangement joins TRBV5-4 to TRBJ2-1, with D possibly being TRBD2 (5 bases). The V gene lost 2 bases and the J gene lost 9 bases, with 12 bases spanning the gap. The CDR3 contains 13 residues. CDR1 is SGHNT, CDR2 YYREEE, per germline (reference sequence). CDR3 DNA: TGTGCCAGCAGCTTCGGACGGAGGAGTGAGCAGTTCTTC. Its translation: CASSFGRRSEQFF.

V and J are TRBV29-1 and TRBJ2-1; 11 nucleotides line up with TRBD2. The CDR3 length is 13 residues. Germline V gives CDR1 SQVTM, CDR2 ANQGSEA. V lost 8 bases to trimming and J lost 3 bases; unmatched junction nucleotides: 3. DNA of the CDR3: TGCAGCAGCGGGACTAGCGGCTACAATGAGCAGTTCTTC. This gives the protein CSSGTSGYNEQFF.

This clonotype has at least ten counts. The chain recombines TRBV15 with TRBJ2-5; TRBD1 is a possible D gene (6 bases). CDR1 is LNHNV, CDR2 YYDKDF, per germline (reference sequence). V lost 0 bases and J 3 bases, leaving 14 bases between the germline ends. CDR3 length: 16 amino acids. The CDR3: CATSREMGRGKETQYF. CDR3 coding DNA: TGTGCCACCAGCAGAGAAATGGGCAGGGGTAAAGAGACCCAGTACTTC.

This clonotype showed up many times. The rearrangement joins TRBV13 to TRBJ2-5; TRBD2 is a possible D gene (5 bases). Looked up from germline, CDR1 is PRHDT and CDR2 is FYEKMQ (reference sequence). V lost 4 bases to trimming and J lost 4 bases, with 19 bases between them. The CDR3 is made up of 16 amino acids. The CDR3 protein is CASSSYETGRVETQYF. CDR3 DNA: TGTGCCAGCAGCTCATATGAGACTGGGCGGGTAGAGACCCAGTACTTC.

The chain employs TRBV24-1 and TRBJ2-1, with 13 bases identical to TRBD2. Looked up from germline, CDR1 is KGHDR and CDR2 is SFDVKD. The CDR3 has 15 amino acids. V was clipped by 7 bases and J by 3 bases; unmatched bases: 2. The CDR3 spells CATRGTSGVYNEQFF. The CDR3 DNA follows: TGTGCCACCAGAGGGACTAGCGGGGTCTACAATGAGCAGTTCTTC.

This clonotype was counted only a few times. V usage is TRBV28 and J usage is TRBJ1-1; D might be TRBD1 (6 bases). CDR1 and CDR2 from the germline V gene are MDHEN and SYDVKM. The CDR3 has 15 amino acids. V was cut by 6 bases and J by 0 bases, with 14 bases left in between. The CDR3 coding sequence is TGTGCCAGCAGCGGCAGGGGCCCTATGAACACTGAAGCTTTCTTT. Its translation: CASSGRGPMNTEAFF.

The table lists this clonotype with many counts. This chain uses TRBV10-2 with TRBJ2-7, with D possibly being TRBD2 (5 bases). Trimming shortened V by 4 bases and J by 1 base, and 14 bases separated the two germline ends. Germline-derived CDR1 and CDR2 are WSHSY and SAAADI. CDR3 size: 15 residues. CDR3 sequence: CASSVSPGSSYEQYF. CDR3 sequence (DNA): TGCGCCAGCAGTGTCTCACCGGGGTCTTCCTACGAGCAGTACTTC.